This TCR beta chain was recovered during a study of OX40 agonist ivuxolimab in advanced cancers. Study as a whole: The dose-escalation cohort had hepatocellular carcinoma, melanoma, renal cell or head and neck cancer. Patients achieving partial responses numbered three: one hepatocellular carcinoma case and two cutaneous melanoma cases.

Assay: immunoSEQ multiplex PCR; the TCRdb copy retains only in-frame clones and omits some. The profile shows approximately 12,000 clones, approximately 70% of them singletons. This CDR3 comprises 15 residues. V shed 1 base and J shed 1 base, with 8 bases lying between them. The germline V gene encodes CDR1 LNHNV and CDR2 YYDKDF (reference sequence). About this clone itself: What it binds is not known.

The study, taken as a whole, reports: The authors also found low normalized T-cell clonal expansion in some nonresponders. The antigens recognized by the expanded peripheral T cells, that is their antigen specificity, were not determined.

The TCR comes from an adult with an advanced solid tumor such as melanoma, head and neck, liver or kidney cancer. The source was CD4+ or CD8+ T cells sorted from blood, collected in a trial of the OX40 agonist ivuxolimab. The chain employs TRBV15 and TRBJ1-5; maybe TRBD1 (5 bases). CDR3 DNA sequence: TGTGCCACCAGCAGAGGACAGTTGAGCAATCAGCCCCAGCATTTT. Translating gives CATSRGQLSNQPQHF.